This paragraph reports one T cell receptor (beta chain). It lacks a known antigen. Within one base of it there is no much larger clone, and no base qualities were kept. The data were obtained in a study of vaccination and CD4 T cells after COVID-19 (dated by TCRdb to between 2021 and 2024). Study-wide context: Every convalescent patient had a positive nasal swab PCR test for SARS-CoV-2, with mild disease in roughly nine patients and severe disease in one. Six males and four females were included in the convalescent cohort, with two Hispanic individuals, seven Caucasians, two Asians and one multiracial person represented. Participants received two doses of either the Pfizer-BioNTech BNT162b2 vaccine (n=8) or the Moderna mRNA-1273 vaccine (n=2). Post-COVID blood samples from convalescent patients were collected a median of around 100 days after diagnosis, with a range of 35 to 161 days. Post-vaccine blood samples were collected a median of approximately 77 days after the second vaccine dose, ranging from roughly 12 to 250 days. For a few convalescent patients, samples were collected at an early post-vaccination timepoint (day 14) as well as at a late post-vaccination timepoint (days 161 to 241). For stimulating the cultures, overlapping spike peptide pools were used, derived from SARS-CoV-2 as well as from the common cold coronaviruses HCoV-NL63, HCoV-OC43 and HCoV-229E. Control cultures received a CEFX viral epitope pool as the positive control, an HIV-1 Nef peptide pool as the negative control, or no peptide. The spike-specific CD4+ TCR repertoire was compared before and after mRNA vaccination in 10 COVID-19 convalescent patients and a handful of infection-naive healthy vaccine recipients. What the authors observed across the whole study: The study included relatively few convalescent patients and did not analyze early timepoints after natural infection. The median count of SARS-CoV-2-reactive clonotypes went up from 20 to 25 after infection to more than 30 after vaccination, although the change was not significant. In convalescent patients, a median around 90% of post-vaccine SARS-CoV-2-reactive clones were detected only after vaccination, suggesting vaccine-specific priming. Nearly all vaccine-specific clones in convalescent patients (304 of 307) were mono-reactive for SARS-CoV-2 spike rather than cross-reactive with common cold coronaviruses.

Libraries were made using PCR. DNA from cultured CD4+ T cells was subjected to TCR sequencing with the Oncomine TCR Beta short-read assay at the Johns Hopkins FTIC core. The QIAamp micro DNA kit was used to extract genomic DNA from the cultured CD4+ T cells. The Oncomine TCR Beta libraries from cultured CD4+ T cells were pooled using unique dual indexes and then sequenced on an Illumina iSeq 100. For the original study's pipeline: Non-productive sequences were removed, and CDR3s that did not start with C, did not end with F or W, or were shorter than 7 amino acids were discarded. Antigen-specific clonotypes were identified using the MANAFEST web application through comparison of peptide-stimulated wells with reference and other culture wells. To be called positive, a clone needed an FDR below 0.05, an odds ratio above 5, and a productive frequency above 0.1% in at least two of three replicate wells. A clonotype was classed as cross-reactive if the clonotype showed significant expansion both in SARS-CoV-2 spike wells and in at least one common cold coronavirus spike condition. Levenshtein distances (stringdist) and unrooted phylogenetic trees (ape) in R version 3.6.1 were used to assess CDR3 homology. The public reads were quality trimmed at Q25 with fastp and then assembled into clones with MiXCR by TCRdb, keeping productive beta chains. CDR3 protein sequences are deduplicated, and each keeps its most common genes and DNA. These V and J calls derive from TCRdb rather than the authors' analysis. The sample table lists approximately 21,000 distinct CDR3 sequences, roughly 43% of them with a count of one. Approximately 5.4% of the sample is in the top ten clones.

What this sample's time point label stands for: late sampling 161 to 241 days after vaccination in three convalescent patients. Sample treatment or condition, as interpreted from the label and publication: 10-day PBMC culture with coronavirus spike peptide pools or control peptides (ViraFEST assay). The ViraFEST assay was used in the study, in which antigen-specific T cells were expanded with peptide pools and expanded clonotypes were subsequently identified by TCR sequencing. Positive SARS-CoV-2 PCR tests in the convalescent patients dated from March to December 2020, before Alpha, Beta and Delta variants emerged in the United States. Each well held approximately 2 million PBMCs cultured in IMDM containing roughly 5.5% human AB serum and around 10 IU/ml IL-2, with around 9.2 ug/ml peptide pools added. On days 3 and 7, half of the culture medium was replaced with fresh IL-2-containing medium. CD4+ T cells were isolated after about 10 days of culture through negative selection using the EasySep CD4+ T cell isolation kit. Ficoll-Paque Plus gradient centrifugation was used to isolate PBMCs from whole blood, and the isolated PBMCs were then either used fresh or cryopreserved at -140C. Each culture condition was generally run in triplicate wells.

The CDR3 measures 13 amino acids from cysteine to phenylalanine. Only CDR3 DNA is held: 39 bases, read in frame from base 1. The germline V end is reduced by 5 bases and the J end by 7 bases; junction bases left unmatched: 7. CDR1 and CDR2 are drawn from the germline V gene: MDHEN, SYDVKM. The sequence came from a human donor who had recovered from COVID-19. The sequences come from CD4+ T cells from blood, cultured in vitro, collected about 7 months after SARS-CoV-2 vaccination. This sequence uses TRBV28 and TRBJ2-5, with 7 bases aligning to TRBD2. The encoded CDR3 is CASSGSGAGTQYF. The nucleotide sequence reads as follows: TGTGCCAGCAGTGGAAGCGGGGCTGGGACCCAGTACTTC.